This T cell receptor (beta chain) was retrieved from a study of blood T cell repertoires in COVID-19. Study-level information: COVID-19 samples collected from the United States, Italy and Spain covered acute and convalescent phases. Sample material is recorded as cDNA or gDNA derived from T cells, B-cell-depleted T cells, or PBMCs.

Trimming left V 2 bases short and J 4 bases short, with 8 bases between. CDR3 size: 13 residues. Per the germline V gene, CDR1 is MNHNY and CDR2 is SVGAGI (reference sequence). In the study's own analysis: Estimation of nucleated cell counts relied on the amplification of reference gene primers. The data were produced by immunoSEQ multiplex PCR, yet TCRdb's version contains in-frame clones alone and is incomplete. Clone size and V and J calls were adopted from that table, with D and trimming inferred from the DNA. The table has some 100,000 clones, approximately 87% seen once. This receptor was identified in a man between 65 and 80 years old who had recovered from COVID-19. The sample consisted of peripheral blood. The chain combines TRBV6-6 with TRBJ1-2; D uncertain. In DNA form, the CDR3 reads TGTGCCAGCAGTTACCAATTGGCCTATGGCTACACCTTC. Translating it yields CASSYQLAYGYTF.